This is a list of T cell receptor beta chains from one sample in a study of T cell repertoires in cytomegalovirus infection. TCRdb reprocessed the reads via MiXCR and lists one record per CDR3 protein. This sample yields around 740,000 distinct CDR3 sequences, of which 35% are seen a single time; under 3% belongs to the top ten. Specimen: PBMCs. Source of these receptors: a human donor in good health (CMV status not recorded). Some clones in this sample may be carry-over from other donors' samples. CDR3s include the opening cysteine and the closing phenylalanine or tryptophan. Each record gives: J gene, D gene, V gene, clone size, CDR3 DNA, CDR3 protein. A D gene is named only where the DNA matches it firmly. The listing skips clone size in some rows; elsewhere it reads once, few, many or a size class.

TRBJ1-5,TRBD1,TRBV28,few,TGTGCCAGCAGTCCTCCGGGACAGGGCCTTTATAGCAATCAGCCCCAGCATTTT,CASSPPGQGLYSNQPQHF
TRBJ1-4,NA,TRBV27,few,TGTGCCAGCAGTTTACGGATAGGGGCAGTTAATGAAAAACTGTTTTTT,CASSLRIGAVNEKLFF
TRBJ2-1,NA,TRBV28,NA,TGTGCCAGCAGCTGGCGGGAGCAGTTCTTC,CASSWREQFF
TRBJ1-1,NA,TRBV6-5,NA,TGTGCCAGCAGTTACGGGACAAAAGCTTTCTTT,CASSYGTKAFF
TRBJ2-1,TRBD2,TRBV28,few,TGTGCCAGCAGTGAGGCAGCGGGGAGCTCCTACAATGAGCAGTTCTTC,CASSEAAGSSYNEQFF
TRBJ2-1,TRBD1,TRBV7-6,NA,TGTGCTAGCAGCTTAGATCCCGGACAGGGGAGTGAGCAGTTCTTC,CASSLDPGQGSEQFF
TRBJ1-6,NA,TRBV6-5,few,TGTGCCAGCAGTTACGTTGTGGCAGCAAATTCACCCCTCCACTTT,CASSYVVAANSPLHF
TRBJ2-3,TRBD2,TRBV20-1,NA,TGCAGTGCTAGAGATCTCGTGAACGGCGGGAGGGCCGGAACAGATACGCAGTATTTT,CSARDLVNGGRAGTDTQYF
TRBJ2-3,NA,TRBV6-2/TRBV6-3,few,TGTGCCAGCAGTTACTCGCCGGGTAGTACGCAGTATTTT,CASSYSPGSTQYF
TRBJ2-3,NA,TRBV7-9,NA,TGTGCCAGCAGCGACGGGGCCTTTACAGATACGCAGTATTTT,CASSDGAFTDTQYF
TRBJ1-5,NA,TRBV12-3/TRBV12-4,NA,TGTGCCAGCAGTTTGGAAGAGTACAATCAGCCCCAGCATTTT,CASSLEEYNQPQHF
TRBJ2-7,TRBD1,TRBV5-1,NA,TGCGCCAGCACGACAGGGGGCTCCTACGAGCAGTACTTC,CASTTGGSYEQYF
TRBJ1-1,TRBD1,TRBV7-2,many,TGTGCCAGCAGTCAAACAGGGGGAATGAACACTGAAGCTTTCTTT,CASSQTGGMNTEAFF
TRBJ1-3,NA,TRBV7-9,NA,TGTGCCAGCAGACAAGCCGGGGACGCCTCTGGAAACACCATATATTTT,CASRQAGDASGNTIYF
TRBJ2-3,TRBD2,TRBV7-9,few,TGTGCCAGCAGCTTTGGGACTAGCTGGACAGATACGCAGTATTTT,CASSFGTSWTDTQYF
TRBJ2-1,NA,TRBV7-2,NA,TGTGCCAGCCGTTTGACGGACAATGAGCAGTTCTTC,CASRLTDNEQFF
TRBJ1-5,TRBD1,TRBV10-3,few,TGTGCCATCAGCGAGACATCCCGGGACAGGGGAACTAGCAATCAGCCCCAGCATTTT,CAISETSRDRGTSNQPQHF
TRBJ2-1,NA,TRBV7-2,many,TGTGCCAGCAGCTCGGGGCCAGAGCAGTTCTTC,CASSSGPEQFF
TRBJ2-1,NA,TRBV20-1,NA,TGCAGTGCTAGAGATCGGAGATCTTGGGCGGGGGCGTATGAGCAGTTCTTC,CSARDRRSWAGAYEQFF
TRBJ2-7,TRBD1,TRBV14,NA,TGTGCCAGCAGCGGCAGAGGGACAGGGTTCGGCTACGAGCAGTACTTC,CASSGRGTGFGYEQYF
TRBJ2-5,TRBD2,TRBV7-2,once,TGTGCCAGCAGATGGGGGGGTGGGGCAAATACCCAGTACTTC,CASRWGGGANTQYF
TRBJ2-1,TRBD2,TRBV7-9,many,TGTGCCAGCAGACCTTCTAGCGGGAGACTAGACAATGAGCAGTTCTTC,CASRPSSGRLDNEQFF
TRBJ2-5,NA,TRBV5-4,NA,TGTGCCAGCAGCTTGAATGCCGGAGCCCAAGAGACCCAGTACTTC,CASSLNAGAQETQYF
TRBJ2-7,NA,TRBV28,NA,TGTGCCAGCAGTTGGACTCCCTACGAGCAGTACTTC,CASSWTPYEQYF
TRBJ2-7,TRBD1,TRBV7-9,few,TGTGCCAGCAGCTCGAACCGGGACAGACAGTACGAGCAGTACTTC,CASSSNRDRQYEQYF
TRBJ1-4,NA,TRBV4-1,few,TGCGCCAGCAGCAATGGGGGGGAACGGTGTTTT,CASSNGGERCF
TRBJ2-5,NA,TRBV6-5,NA,TGTGCCAGCAGCCGCGATCCAGGGGTTGGGACCCAGTACTTC,CASSRDPGVGTQYF